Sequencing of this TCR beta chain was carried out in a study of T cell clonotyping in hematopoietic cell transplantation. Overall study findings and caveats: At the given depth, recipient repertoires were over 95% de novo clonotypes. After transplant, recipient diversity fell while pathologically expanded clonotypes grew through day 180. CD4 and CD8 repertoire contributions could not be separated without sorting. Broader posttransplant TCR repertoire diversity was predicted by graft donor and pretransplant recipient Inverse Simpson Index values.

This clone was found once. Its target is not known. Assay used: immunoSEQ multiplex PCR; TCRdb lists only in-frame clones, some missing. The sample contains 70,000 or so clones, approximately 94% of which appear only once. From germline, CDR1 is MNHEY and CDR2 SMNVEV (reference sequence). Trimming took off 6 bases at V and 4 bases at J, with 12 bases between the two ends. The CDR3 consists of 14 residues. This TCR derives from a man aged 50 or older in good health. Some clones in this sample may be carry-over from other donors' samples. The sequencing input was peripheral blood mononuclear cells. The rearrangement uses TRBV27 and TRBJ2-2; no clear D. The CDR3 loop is CASSSLPGTGELFF. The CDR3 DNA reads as TGTGCCAGCAGCTCCCTTCCGGGCACCGGGGAGCTGTTTTTT.